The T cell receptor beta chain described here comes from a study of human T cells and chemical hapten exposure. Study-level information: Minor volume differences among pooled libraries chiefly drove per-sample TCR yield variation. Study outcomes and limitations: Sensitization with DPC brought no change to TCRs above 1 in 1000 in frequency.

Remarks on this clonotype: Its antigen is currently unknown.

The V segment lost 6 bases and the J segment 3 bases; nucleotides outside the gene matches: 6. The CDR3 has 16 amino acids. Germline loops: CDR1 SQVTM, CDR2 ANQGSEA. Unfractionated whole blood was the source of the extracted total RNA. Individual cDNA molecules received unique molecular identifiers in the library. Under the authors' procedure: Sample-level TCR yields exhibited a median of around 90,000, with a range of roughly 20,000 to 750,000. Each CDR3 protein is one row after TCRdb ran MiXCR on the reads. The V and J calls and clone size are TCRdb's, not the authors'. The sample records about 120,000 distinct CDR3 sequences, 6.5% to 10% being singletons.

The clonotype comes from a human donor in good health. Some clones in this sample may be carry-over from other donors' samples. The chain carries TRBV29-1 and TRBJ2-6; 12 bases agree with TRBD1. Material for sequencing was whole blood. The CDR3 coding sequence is TGCAGCGTGGTGGGACAGGGGGCAGGTGGGGCCAACGTCCTGACTTTC. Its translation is CSVVGQGAGGANVLTF.